This paragraph covers one T cell receptor beta chain sequence. V dropped 0 bases and J dropped 9; count of bases not matched to a gene: 12. Germline values: CDR1 SGHRS, CDR2 YFSETQ. CDR3 length equals 16 residues. These data are taken from a study of OX40 agonist ivuxolimab in advanced cancers. Sequencing was performed with immunoSEQ multiplex PCR; in TCRdb, only in-frame clones are kept and a portion is missing. Of about 55,000 clones listed, more than 70% are singletons. Sampled blood was obtained at baseline, cycle 4 day 1, and cycle 7 day 1. The chain joins TRBV5-1 to TRBJ2-1, with TRBD2 matching over 7 bases. The clonotype originates from an adult with an advanced solid tumor such as melanoma, head and neck, liver or kidney cancer. The sample in question was CD4+ or CD8+ T cells sorted from blood, obtained in a trial of the OX40 agonist ivuxolimab. The DNA of the CDR3 is TGCGCCAGCAGCTTGGACCCACGGACTAGTCTCATTGAGCAGTTCTTC. Protein: CASSLDPRTSLIEQFF.